This paragraph covers one TCR beta chain sequence. The data were obtained in a study of response to subunit inactivated influenza vaccine. One entry per CDR3 protein results from TCRdb running MiXCR on the RT-PCR reads. The sample lists 150,000 to 200,000 distinct CDR3 sequences; 12% were seen once. Trimming cost V 6 bases and J 0 bases, with 17 bases left between them. The CDR3 loop spans 17 amino acids. These data also formed part of another study, on T cells expressing NK-cell markers. According to that study: Synthesis of TCR beta cDNA relied on 5'RACE template switching carrying UMIs. With respect to HCMV, most of the eight sequenced donors were seropositive, and one was seronegative.

The J gene is TRBJ2-2, the V gene TRBV12-3 or TRBV12-4; unclear D gene. This material consisted of CD8+ T cells sorted from PBMCs, taken less than 13 days after vaccination. This TCR came from a man in his fifties or sixties who received an inactivated influenza vaccine. This CDR3 is CASSLWGSFANTGELFF. CDR3 sequence (DNA): TGTGCCAGCAGCCTGTGGGGTTCGTTCGCGAACACCGGGGAGCTGTTTTTT.